This note documents a single TCR beta chain sequence. Its matching antigen is unknown. The record originates from a study of cytomegalovirus exposure and HLA in healthy donors. Study-wide results and limits: The study recorded 164 TCR beta chains that were cytomegalovirus-associated. Accurate HLA-A and HLA-B prediction from TCR beta sequences was reported for most subjects.

The PCR employed 60 Vbeta primers together with 13 Jbeta primers. The table came from immunoSEQ multiplex PCR; TCRdb's copy has only in-frame clones and leaves some out. The data include approximately 58,000 clones; the top ten clones carry 9.5% to 15%. The CDR3 loop spans 15 amino acids. The ends lost 4 bases at V and 7 bases at J; junction bases unmatched: 6. In germline, CDR1 is SGHTA, CDR2 FQGTGA. Material for sequencing was PBMCs. This TCR derives from a man between 18 and 35 years old in good health and CMV-seropositive. The chain has TRBV7-3 and TRBJ2-7; 14 positions agree with TRBD2. As DNA, the CDR3 is TGTGCCAGCAGCTCCCAGGGACTAGCGGGGGAGGAGCAGTACTTC. Protein: CASSSQGLAGEEQYF. Full variable domain (missing parts from reference TRBV7-3 and TRBJ2-7): GAGVSQTPSNKVTEKGKYVELRCDPISGHTALYWYRQSLGQGPEFLIYFQGTGAADDSGLPNDRFFAVRPEGSVSTLKIQRTERGDSAVYLCASSSQGLAGEEQYFGPGTRLTVT.